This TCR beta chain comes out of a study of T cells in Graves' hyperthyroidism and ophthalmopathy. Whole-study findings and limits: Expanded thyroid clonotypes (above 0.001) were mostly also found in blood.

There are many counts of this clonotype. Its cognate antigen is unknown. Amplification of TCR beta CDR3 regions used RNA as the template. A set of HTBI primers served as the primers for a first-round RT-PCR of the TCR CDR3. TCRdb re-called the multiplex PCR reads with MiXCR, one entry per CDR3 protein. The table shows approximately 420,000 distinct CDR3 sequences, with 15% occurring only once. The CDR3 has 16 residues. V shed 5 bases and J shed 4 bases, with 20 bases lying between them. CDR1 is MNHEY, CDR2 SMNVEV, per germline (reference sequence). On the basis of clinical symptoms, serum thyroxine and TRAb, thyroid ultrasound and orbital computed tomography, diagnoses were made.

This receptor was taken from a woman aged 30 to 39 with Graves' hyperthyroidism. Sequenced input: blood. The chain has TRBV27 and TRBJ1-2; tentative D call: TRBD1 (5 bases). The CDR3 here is CASSHYPGTSSYGYTF. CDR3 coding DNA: TGTGCCAGCAGTCATTATCCCGGGACCTCCAGCTATGGCTACACCTTC.